The source of this T cell receptor (beta chain) is a study of Ad26.COV2.S vaccination and SARS-CoV-2 variants. Some clones are missing from TCRdb's copy, which holds only in-frame ones; the method was immunoSEQ multiplex PCR. The sample shows hundreds of thousands of clones, about 88% of them seen only once. Stated treatment: roughly 19 received Ad26.COV2.S at low or high dose, single or two shots; about 5 received placebo; per-sample allocation not given. Sampling was done on day 63 after the first vaccine or placebo injection. Germline V gene lookup returns CDR1 MDHEN and CDR2 SYDVKM. The CDR3 has 21 residues. V was cut by 3 bases and J by 3 bases, with 30 bases left in between.

The clonotype originates from a person aged 18-60 years who received the Ad26.COV2.S COVID-19 vaccine or a placebo. V is TRBV28 and J is TRBJ1-5; D may be TRBD1 (5 bases). The starting material was peripheral blood, obtained in a trial of Ad26.COV2.S vaccine versus placebo. In DNA, the CDR3 is TGTGCCAGCAGTTTGGTGCGCTGGGGCAGCCCCTTGGGAGGATTCAATCAGCCCCAGCATTTT. Its protein is CASSLVRWGSPLGGFNQPQHF.